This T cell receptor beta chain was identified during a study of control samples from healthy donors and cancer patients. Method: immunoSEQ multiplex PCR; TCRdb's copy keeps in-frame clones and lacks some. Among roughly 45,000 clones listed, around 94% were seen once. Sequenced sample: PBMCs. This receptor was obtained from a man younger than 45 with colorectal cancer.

The DNA of the CDR3 is TGTGCCAGCAGTCTTGGAAAGGGGGTAAAAGCCTACGAGCAGTACTTC. It encodes CASSLGKGVKAYEQYF. V gene TRBV2 combines with J gene TRBJ2-7; D perhaps matches TRBD1 (6 bases). The CDR3 is 16 residues long. The germline CDR1 and CDR2 sequences are SNHLY and FYNNEI. V was cut by 5 bases and J by 2 bases, with 19 bases left in between.